One and the same sample provided the 18 T cell receptor beta chains below, sequenced in a study of blood T cell repertoires in COVID-19. Profiling relied on immunoSEQ multiplex PCR, and the TCRdb table lists in-frame clones only, not all of them. The table records approximately 390,000 clones, more than 75% of them present only once. The sequenced sample consisted of PBMCs or T cells enriched from blood (not recorded which). These receptors came from a woman in her 50s who had recovered from COVID-19.

The rearrangement links TRBV3-1 (or the pseudogene TRBV3-2) to TRBJ2-2, with TRBD2 matching over 12 bases. Germline CDR1 reads LGHDT; CDR2 reads YNNKEL (reference sequence). CDR3 size: 17 residues. J gave up 2 bases and V 2 bases, and 3 bases lay outside the gene matches. DNA of the CDR3: TGTGCCAGCAGCCAAACTAGCGGGGGGATAAACACCGGGGAGCTGTTTTTT. It codes for CASSQTSGGINTGELFF.

V and J are TRBV5-6 and TRBJ1-3; tentatively, D is TRBD1 (6 bases). V was shortened by 6 bases and J by 4 bases, with 14 bases between the two germline ends. Looked up from germline, CDR1 is SGHDT and CDR2 is YYEEEE. The CDR3 has 14 residues. CDR3 sequence: CASTPGANGNTIYF. The DNA for the CDR3 is TGTGCCAGCACCCCAGGGGCGAACGGAAACACCATATATTTT. The full variable domain, with the rest looked up from reference TRBV5-6 and TRBJ1-3, is DAGVTQSPTHLIKTRGQQVTLRCSPKSGHDTVSWYQQALGQGPQFIFQYYEEEERQRGNFPDRFSGHQFPNYSSELNVNALLLGDSALYLCASTPGANGNTIYFGEGSWLTVV.

V and J are TRBV21-1 and TRBJ1-6. TRBV21-1 is a known pseudogene. This CDR3 has 17 amino acids. The DNA for the CDR3 is TGTGCCAGCACCTCGGACCCTCTTACTAGATCTAATTCACCCCTCCACTTT. Translating it yields CASTSDPLTRSNSPLHF.

V gene TRBV7-2 combines with J gene TRBJ2-7; 8 nucleotides agree with TRBD1. Germline CDR1 is SGHTA and CDR2 is FQGNSA. The ends lost 5 bases at V and 2 bases at J; junction bases unmatched: 5. The CDR3 covers 14 residues. CDR3 DNA sequence: TGTGCCAGCAGCCGGGGGACAGGCGCCTACGAGCAGTACTTC. It yields the protein CASSRGTGAYEQYF.

This chain connects TRBV28 to TRBJ2-1, with 7 positions matching TRBD2. V gave up 7 bases and J gave up 5 bases; unmatched junction bases: 11. CDR3 length: 15 amino acids. The germline CDR1 and CDR2 sequences are MDHEN and SYDVKM. CDR3 residues: CASKIVGGNDNEQFF. The DNA of the CDR3 is TGTGCCAGCAAAATCGTGGGGGGGAACGACAATGAGCAGTTCTTC. Drawing the rest from reference TRBV28 and TRBJ2-1, the complete variable domain is DVKVTQSSRYLVKRTGEKVFLECVQDMDHENMFWYRQDPGLGLRLIYFSYDVKMKEKGDIPEGYSVSREKKERFSLILESASTNQTSMYLCASKIVGGNDNEQFFGPGTRLTVL.

The sample holds many counts of this clone. The J gene is TRBJ2-2, the V gene TRBV4-2; 12 positions match TRBD2. After removal of 1 base from V and 7 bases from J, the junction contained 7 bases not matched to a gene. The CDR3 length is 17 residues. Germline loops: CDR1 LGHNA, CDR2 YNFKEQ. DNA for the CDR3: TGTGCCAGCAGCCAAGGTCTAGCGGGGGGGAAAAACGGGGAGCTGTTTTTT. Its translation is CASSQGLAGGKNGELFF.

In this sample, this clone turned up once. The chain is built from TRBV30 and TRBJ1-3, with 7 bases lining up with TRBD1. V gave up 0 bases and J gave up 8 bases; unmatched junction bases: 16. Germline V gene sequence: CDR1 GTSNPN, CDR2 SVGIG (reference sequence). The CDR3 extends over 17 amino acids. The CDR3 DNA is TGTGCCTGGAGTGTACTGGGCGGCAGACAGGGAACGGACACCATATATTTT. Translation: CAWSVLGGRQGTDTIYF.

This chain links TRBV6-5 with TRBJ1-2; D is uncertain. V lost 6 bases to trimming and J lost 8 bases, with 13 bases between them. CDR3 length equals 12 residues. Germline CDR1 reads MNHEY; CDR2 reads SVGAGI. CDR3 loop: CASREGRRGYTF. The CDR3 nucleotides are TGTGCCAGCAGGGAGGGAAGAAGGGGCTACACCTTC.

The rearrangement links TRBV5-8 to TRBJ1-6, with 7 bases fitting TRBD1. This CDR3 has 16 amino acids. Trimming took 4 bases from V and 7 from J; bases not matched to a gene: 11. The germline gives CDR1 SGHTS, CDR2 YDEGEE. The CDR3 reads CASSTARGNQNSPLHF. The CDR3 region has the DNA TGTGCCAGCAGCACCGCCAGGGGGAACCAAAATTCACCCCTCCACTTT.

This clone was counted only a few times. The rearrangement joins TRBV25-1 to TRBJ1-5; D remains unclear. This CDR3 region has 15 residues. Germline V CDR1 and CDR2: MGHDK, SYGVNS. Trimming pared 4 bases from V and 5 bases from J, leaving 15 bases between. The CDR3 nucleotides read TGTGCCAGCAGTGTCGGGTCTCAAGCCGATCAGCCCCAGCATTTT. Translation gives CASSVGSQADQPQHF.

This chain links TRBV12-3 or TRBV12-4 with TRBJ1-1; no firm D call. The ends were cut back, 5 bases at V and 10 bases at J, with 11 bases in the middle. This CDR3 has 11 amino acids. CDR3 sequence (DNA): TGTGCCAGCAGTCTCCTCGGGTTAGCTTTCTTT. Amino acid sequence: CASSLLGLAFF.

This clone came up once. V is TRBV4-2 and J is TRBJ1-5; 8 nucleotides line up with TRBD1. J was trimmed by 6 bases and V by 1 base; bases with no gene match: 17. CDR3 length: 19 amino acids. CDR1 is LGHNA, CDR2 YNFKEQ, per germline. In nucleotides, the CDR3 is TGTGCCAGCAGCCAAGTAAGTCTTAGGACAGGGAGTGGCGTTCAGCCCCAGCATTTT. Residues: CASSQVSLRTGSGVQPQHF.

This chain links TRBV5-4 with TRBJ2-1; D remains ambiguous. The germline gives CDR1 SGHNT, CDR2 YYREEE (reference sequence). Trimming took off 2 bases at V and 2 bases at J, with 11 bases between the two ends. CDR3 length equals 15 residues. The CDR3 protein is CASSLEAEAYNEQFF. CDR3 bases: TGTGCCAGCAGCTTAGAGGCGGAAGCCTACAATGAGCAGTTCTTC.

The J gene is TRBJ2-3, the V gene TRBV3-1 (or the pseudogene TRBV3-2), with D possibly matching TRBD2 (6 bases). Germline CDR1 is LGHDT and CDR2 is YNNKEL (reference sequence). The CDR3 runs to 18 residues. Trimming shortened V by 3 bases and J by 0 bases, and 19 bases separated the two germline ends. The CDR3 DNA reads TGTGCCAGCAGCCAGGACTATATCCCGAGGGACAGCACAGATACGCAGTATTTT. Its translation: CASSQDYIPRDSTDTQYF.

The chain couples TRBV30 to TRBJ1-1; TRBD1 matches 9 bases. Germline V gene data show CDR1 as GTSNPN and CDR2 as SVGIG (reference sequence). Losses at the gene ends were 1 base for V and 1 base for J; bases not matched to a gene: 10. The CDR3 is 17 residues long. As DNA, the CDR3 is TGTGCCTGGAGTGGGGAAACAGGGGGCAGGTGGAACACTGAAGCTTTCTTT. It is translated as CAWSGETGGRWNTEAFF.

The count of this clone is one. The V call is TRBV28, the J call TRBJ2-7, with D perhaps TRBD1 (6 bases). Trimming took 11 bases from V and 2 from J, leaving 19 bases between them. This CDR3 has 14 residues. CDR1 MDHEN and CDR2 SYDVKM come from the germline V gene. The CDR3 sequence: CAGSGHPKTYEQYF. In DNA form, the CDR3 reads TGTGCCGGGTCGGGACACCCGAAAACCTACGAGCAGTACTTC.

The CDR3 DNA is TGCGCCAGCAGCCAAGATACAGGGGGAGGGAACTATGGCTACACCTTC. This codes for CASSQDTGGGNYGYTF. The chain links TRBV4-3 to TRBJ1-2; TRBD1 agrees at 8 bases. The germline CDR1 and CDR2 sequences are LGHNA and YSLEER. J lost 2 bases, V lost 0 bases, and 5 bases had no gene match. The CDR3 is 16 amino acids.

The rearrangement links TRBV28 to TRBJ1-3, with D unresolved. CDR3 length: 14 residues. Germline-derived CDR1 and CDR2 are MDHEN and SYDVKM. The V end was cut by 6 bases, the J end by 0 bases, with 9 bases between. CDR3 loop: CASSLSLSGNTIYF. DNA of the CDR3: TGTGCCAGCAGCTTGAGTCTCTCTGGAAACACCATATATTTT.